Listed below are T cell receptor beta chains from one sample, sequenced in a study of shared clonotypes between healthy human individuals. The method was immunoSEQ multiplex PCR; TCRdb's version includes in-frame clones alone and lacks a portion of them. The profile shows fewer than 2.5 million clones, 90% to 95% of them singletons. The specimen was naive CD4+ T cells from PBMCs. These receptors came from a man aged 18 to 29 in good health. Some clones in this sample may be carry-over from other donors' samples. CDR3s include the opening cysteine and the closing phenylalanine or tryptophan. Each record gives: V gene, J gene, clone size, D gene, CDR3 DNA, CDR3 protein. The D gene is left open where the match is weak. Clone size, where shown, is once, few, many, or a class for clones that have expanded.

TRBV6-1,TRBJ2-1,NA,TRBD2,TGTGCCAGCAGTGCGCGCCCCCCACTAGCGGGAGTAAACAATGAGCAGTTCTTC,CASSARPPLAGVNNEQFF
TRBV5-1,TRBJ1-5,NA,NA,TGCGCCAGCAGCTTAACCGGGGGCAATCAGCCCCAGCATTTT,CASSLTGGNQPQHF
TRBV7-9,TRBJ2-1,NA,TRBD2,TGTGCCAGCAGCAGGCGGCGGCTAGCGGGGATCAATGAGCAGTTCTTC,CASSRRRLAGINEQFF
TRBV5-1,TRBJ2-5,NA,TRBD1,TGCGCCAGTATGGGGACAGTCCGAGAGACCCAGTACTTC,CASMGTVRETQYF
TRBV27,TRBJ2-3,NA,TRBD2,TGTGCCAGCAGTTTCCGTCCCGGGACTAGCGGGAACTGGGGAGGGGATACGCAGTATTTT,CASSFRPGTSGNWGGDTQYF
TRBV27,TRBJ2-1,NA,TRBD1,TGTGCCAGCAGTTCAAGGACAGGGAGCTCCTACAATGAGCAGTTCTTC,CASSSRTGSSYNEQFF
TRBV7-9,TRBJ1-2,NA,TRBD1,TGTGCCAGCAGCCTAACGACAGGGGCTGGCTACACCTTC,CASSLTTGAGYTF
TRBV7-9,TRBJ2-1,NA,TRBD2,TGTGCCAGCAGCTCGGCTAGCGGGAGGATATTCGATGAGCAGTTCTTC,CASSSASGRIFDEQFF
TRBV5-4,TRBJ1-1,NA,TRBD1,TGTGCCAGCAGCCTCCTGACAGGGGGCAAAGGCACTGAAGCTTTCTTT,CASSLLTGGKGTEAFF
TRBV10-2,TRBJ1-1,NA,NA,TGCGCCAGCAGTGAAAGGGTAATGAACACTGAAGCTTTCTTT,CASSERVMNTEAFF
TRBV30,TRBJ1-2,few,NA,TGTGCCTGGAGTGTACAGGCAGCACTAGGCTACACCTTC,CAWSVQAALGYTF
TRBV6-5,TRBJ1-4,NA,TRBD1,TGTGCCAGCAGAGGAACAGGGGCAACTAATGAAAAACTGTTTTTT,CASRGTGATNEKLFF
TRBV5-1,TRBJ2-5,NA,NA,TGCGCCAGTCGTAGGGCTTCCTCCCAAGAGACCCAGTACTTC,CASRRASSQETQYF
TRBV5-8,TRBJ1-2,once,NA,TGTGCCAGCAGCTTCCGGGGAACACGGGTGAGGGGCTACACCTTC,CASSFRGTRVRGYTF
TRBV28,TRBJ2-1,once,NA,TGTGCCAGCAGTTCCCGGGGAAGCTCCTACAATGAGCAGTTCTTC,CASSSRGSSYNEQFF
TRBV9,TRBJ1-1,NA,TRBD1,TGTGCCAGCAGCGTAGCCCCCCTTTACGACAGGGGAATCACTGAAGCTTTCTTT,CASSVAPLYDRGITEAFF
TRBV5-4,TRBJ1-2,NA,TRBD1,TGTGCCAGCAGCCCTACTCCTAGGACAGGGGGATATGGGTATGGCTACACCTTC,CASSPTPRTGGYGYGYTF